Reported below is one T cell receptor beta chain. Its antigen is still unknown. Base qualities were left out, and no much larger clone turns up one base away. The sample comes from a study of shared clonotypes between healthy human individuals (dated by TCRdb to the early 2020s). Regarding the study in general: The cohort comprised a couple of women and a few men aged 18 to 49 years. Per donor, three plates each were used for CD4 naive and CD4 memory, two for CD8 naive, and one for CD8 memory. To estimate repertoire size and how much clonotype sharing occurs between individuals, the study deeply sequenced the blood TCR repertoires of several healthy adults. Different laboratories and diverse techniques were used to prepare libraries and sequence TCR repertoires, to increase sequencing depth and limit assay-specific biases. Between about 0.94 and 8.9 billion PBMCs per donor were obtained by leukapheresis. The paper's findings and limits, for the study overall: Naive subsets generally had larger estimated clonotype richness than memory subsets did. When four donors were compared, the shared fraction of clonotypes was 5% to 6.5% for naive CD4, 3% to 4% for naive CD8, 2.3% for memory CD4, and less than 0.45% for memory CD8. Because the study included only a small number of donors, the genetic and exposure-history diversity represented was limited. Incomplete sequencing was indicated by rarefaction of sorted-subset datasets, despite the large sequencing depth. Higher generation probabilities were observed for clonotypes shared by all four sorted-subset donors than for non-shared clonotypes. Only blood was sampled, and tissue TCR repertoires likely differ from those in blood. Pairwise subsampling indicated that sequencing depth was expected to affect the degree of clonotype sharing among donors.

Healthy HIV-negative adults with no recently reported acute infections or vaccinations were included as donors. Every donor was a Caucasian adult residing in Nashville, Tennessee, USA. CD4+ T cells were enriched through magnetic negative selection, after which naive cells were positively selected on CD45RA and the remaining negative fraction served as the memory subset. After blood collection by leukapheresis, PBMCs were isolated using Ficoll-Histopaque density gradient centrifugation and then cryopreserved in the vapor phase of liquid nitrogen. Purity and quantity of every magnetically sorted T cell population were checked by analytical flow cytometry. Genomic DNA was isolated from each sorted fraction and quantified by UV absorbance on a Nanodrop 2000c. V is cut back by 2 bases and J by 10 bases, with 8 bases in the junction unmatched. In the germline V gene, CDR1 corresponds to KGHSH and CDR2 to LQKENI. There are 16 amino acids in the CDR3, from cysteine to phenylalanine inclusive. Of the read, only the CDR3 DNA is kept; its 48 bases are in frame from base 1.

Using the deep immunoSEQ assay, TCR CDR3 regions were amplified from genomic DNA by multiplex PCR. Extracted genomic DNA from each cell subset was spread evenly across all wells of several immunoSEQ 96-well plates, with each plate serving as a replicate. For sorted subsets, each replicate PCR was loaded with 200 ng genomic DNA, equivalent to about 30,000 T cell genomes. Purified libraries were measured with a Qubit 3.0 fluorometer, size-checked on a Bioanalyzer 2100, and measured again with the KAPA Library Quantification kit. Each immunoSEQ 96-well plate was sequenced on its own single-read 150-cycle Illumina NextSeq 550 flow cell. Processing in the source paper ran as follows. The immunoSEQ output contained only junctional sequences without quality scores, so filtering could not match that applied to full-length reads. Sequences were annotated with PyIR, a Python wrapper for IgBLAST v1.9, using IMGT germline references to assign V/J genes and CDR3. Reads were filtered out if the reads had weak V/J assignments (E-value above 1e-6), no CDR3, stop codons, out-of-frame junctions, or ambiguous translated residues. V3J clonotypes were defined as sequences sharing an identical inferred V gene, J gene, and CDR3 amino acid sequence. Percentage overlap between repertoires was calculated by dividing the number of shared unique clonotypes by the size of the smaller repertoire. Three approaches were used to assess repertoire richness: RTK rarefaction, the Chao1 estimator, and Recon v2.1 estimates of unobserved clonotypes. For all TCRbeta clonotypes obtained by the gDNA method from several donors, generation probabilities were computed with OLGA. Drawn from immuneACCESS, this table holds only the in-frame rearrangements with V and J called that TCRdb kept. Clones are partly lost; checked studies trace under half to an unresolved V gene and leave the rest unexplained. Clone size and the V and J calls come from that table; the DNA yielded D and trimming. The sample has hundreds of thousands of clones on record, less than 98% of them singletons. Jointly, the top ten make up around 0.057% of the sample.

Sequenced input: naive CD4+ T cells sorted from blood. The cell subset or site label, as the study defines it: CD45RA+ positively selected. This receptor was obtained from a woman aged 25 to 39 in good health. The chain uses TRBV18 and TRBJ1-6; 10 junctional bases match TRBD1. CDR3 region: CASSPVSGTGDSPLHF. Here is the DNA: TGTGCCAGCTCACCAGTTTCCGGGACAGGGGACTCACCCCTCCACTTT.